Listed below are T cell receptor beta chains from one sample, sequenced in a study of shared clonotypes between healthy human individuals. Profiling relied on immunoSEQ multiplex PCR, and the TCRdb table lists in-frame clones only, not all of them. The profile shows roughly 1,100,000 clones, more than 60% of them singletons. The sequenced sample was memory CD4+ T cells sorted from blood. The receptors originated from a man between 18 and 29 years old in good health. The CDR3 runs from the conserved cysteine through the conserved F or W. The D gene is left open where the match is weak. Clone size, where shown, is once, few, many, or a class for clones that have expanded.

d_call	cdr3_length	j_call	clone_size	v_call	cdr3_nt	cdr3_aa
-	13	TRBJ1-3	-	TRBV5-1	TGCGCCAGCAGGAGGGACACTGGAAACACCATATATTTT	CASRRDTGNTIYF
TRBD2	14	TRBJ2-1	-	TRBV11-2	TGTGCCAGCAGTGGGGTAGCGGGAGGGAATGAGCAGTTCTTC	CASSGVAGGNEQFF
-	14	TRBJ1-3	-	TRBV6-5	TGTGCCAGCAGACAGGGCCGCTCTGGAAACACCATATATTTT	CASRQGRSGNTIYF
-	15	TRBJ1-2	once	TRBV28	TGTGCCAGCAGTTTTCCGTCCTCGGATCCCTATGGCTACACCTTC	CASSFPSSDPYGYTF
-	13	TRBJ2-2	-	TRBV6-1	TGTGCCAGCAAGGAGGGGTGGTCCGGGGAGCTGTTTTTT	CASKEGWSGELFF
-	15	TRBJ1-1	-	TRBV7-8	TGTGCCAGCAGCCCGGCGTTCGGGGGCTCCGCTGAAGCTTTCTTT	CASSPAFGGSAEAFF
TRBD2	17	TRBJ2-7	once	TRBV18	TGTGCCAGCTCTCGATCCTCAGGGAATGGACTAGCGGGCGAGCAGTACTTC	CASSRSSGNGLAGEQYF
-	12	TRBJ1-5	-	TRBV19	TGTGCCAGTAGTCCCATTGATCAGCCCCAGCATTTT	CASSPIDQPQHF
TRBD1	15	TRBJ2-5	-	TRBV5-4	TGTGCCAGCAGCTTGGGAGGACAGGGGTCGGAGACCCAGTACTTC	CASSLGGQGSETQYF
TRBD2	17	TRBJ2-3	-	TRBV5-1	TGCGCCAGCAGCTTGGAGTTAGCGGGAAAGGGCACAGATACGCAGTATTTT	CASSLELAGKGTDTQYF
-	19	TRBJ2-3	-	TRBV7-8	TGTGCCAGCAGCTCTACCGGGACAGCCGGGACGAGAGGGGGGCATACGCAGTATTTT	CASSSTGTAGTRGGHTQYF
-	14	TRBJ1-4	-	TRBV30	TGTGCCTTTCTGAGGAGCCCAACTAATGAAAAACTGTTTTTT	CAFLRSPTNEKLFF
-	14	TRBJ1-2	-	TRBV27	TGTGCCAGCAGTTTCACGACTGGCGAGTCTGGCTACACCTTC	CASSFTTGESGYTF
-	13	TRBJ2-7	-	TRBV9	TGTGCCAGCAGCGCGACCTACGACTTGGAGCAGTACTTC	CASSATYDLEQYF
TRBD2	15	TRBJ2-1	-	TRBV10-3	TGTGCCATCAGCCATGAGACTAGCGGCAACAATGAGCAGTTCTTC	CAISHETSGNNEQFF
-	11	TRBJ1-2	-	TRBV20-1	TGCAGTGCTATCATCCTTGAAGGCTACACCTTC	CSAIILEGYTF
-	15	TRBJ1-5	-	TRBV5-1	TGCGCCAGCAGCTTGGCCGGACAAATCAATCAGCCCCAGCATTTT	CASSLAGQINQPQHF
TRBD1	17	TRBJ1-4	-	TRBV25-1	TGTGCCACCAGGAGTCGACAGGGCACCGCAACTAATGAAAAACTGTTTTTT	CATRSRQGTATNEKLFF
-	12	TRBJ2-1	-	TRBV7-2	TGTGCCAGCAGCTTATGGGGGGAGGAGCAGTTCTTC	CASSLWGEEQFF
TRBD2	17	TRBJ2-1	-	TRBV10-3	TGTGCCGCCGAAACGACTAGCGGGGCCCACGGGGGCAATGAGCAGTTCTTC	CAAETTSGAHGGNEQFF
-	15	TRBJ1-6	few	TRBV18	TGTGCCAGCTCACCAGGGCAGGGGAAGAATTCACCCCTCCACTTT	CASSPGQGKNSPLHF
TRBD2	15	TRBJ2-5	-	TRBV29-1	TGCAGCGCCCCCGGGACTAGCGGCCGTCAAGAGACCCAGTACTTC	CSAPGTSGRQETQYF
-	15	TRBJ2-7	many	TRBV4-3	TGCGCCAGCAGCCAAGATCGAGCCGGACTCTACGAGCAGTACTTC	CASSQDRAGLYEQYF